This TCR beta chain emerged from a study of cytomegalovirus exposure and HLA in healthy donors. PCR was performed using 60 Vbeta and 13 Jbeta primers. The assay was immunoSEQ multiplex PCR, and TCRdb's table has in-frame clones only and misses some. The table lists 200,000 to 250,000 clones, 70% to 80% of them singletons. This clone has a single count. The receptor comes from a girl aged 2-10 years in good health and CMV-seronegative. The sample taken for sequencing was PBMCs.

The CDR3 reads CASSVYGADTQYF. The CDR3 DNA follows: TGTGCCAGCAGCGTCTACGGGGCAGATACGCAGTATTTT. This sequence joins TRBV9 and TRBJ2-3; a possible D gene is TRBD2 (5 bases). V lost 2 bases and J lost 4, with 8 bases in between. Germline V gene data show CDR1 as SGDLS and CDR2 as YYNGEE. This CDR3 region has 13 residues.